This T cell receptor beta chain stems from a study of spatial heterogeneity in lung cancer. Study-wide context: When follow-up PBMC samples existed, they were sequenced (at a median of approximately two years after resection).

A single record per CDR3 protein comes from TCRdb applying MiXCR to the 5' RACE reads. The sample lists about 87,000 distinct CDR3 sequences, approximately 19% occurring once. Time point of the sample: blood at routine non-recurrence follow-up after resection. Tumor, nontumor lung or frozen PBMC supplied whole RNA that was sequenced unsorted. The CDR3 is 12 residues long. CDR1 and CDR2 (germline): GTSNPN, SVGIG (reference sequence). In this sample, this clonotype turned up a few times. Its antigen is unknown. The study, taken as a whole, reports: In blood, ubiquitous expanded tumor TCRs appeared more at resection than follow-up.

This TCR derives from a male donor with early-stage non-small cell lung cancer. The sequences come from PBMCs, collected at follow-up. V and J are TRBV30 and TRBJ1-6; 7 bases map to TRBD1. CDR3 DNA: TGTGCTCGGGACAGCCGTAATTCACCCCTCCACTTT. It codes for CARDSRNSPLHF.